The clone carrying this T cell receptor (beta chain) was observed a few times. Its matching antigen is unknown. This sample is drawn from a study of CD8+ T cells in alopecia areata. General study points: Affected scalp, especially in alopecia totalis/universalis, had a higher clonality than normal scalp did. Scalp repertoires also include resident alphabeta T cells from normal skin.

The V gene's germline CDR1 is ENHRY and CDR2 SYGVKD. The CDR3 sequence is 13 residues long. V was clipped by 6 bases and J by 3 bases, with 12 bases between them. As the sequencing template, cDNA was produced by extracting RNA and reverse transcribing it. Sequencing was performed with immunoSEQ multiplex PCR; in TCRdb, only in-frame clones are kept and a portion is missing. The sample carries about 200,000 clones, roughly 50% recorded once. The chain joins TRBV10-3 to TRBJ2-7, with unresolved D. Sequencing was carried out using CD8+ T cells sorted from blood. This clonotype was sampled from a human donor in good health. CDR3 DNA: TGTGCCATCAGACCTGGGCTCCTCTACGAGCAGTACTTC. It codes for CAIRPGLLYEQYF.